This T cell receptor (beta chain) was captured by sequencing in a study of T cell responses to AZD1222 COVID-19 vaccine. Pooling was applied to second doses at about 4 or about 12 weeks. TCRdb keeps only in-frame clones here, not all; method: immunoSEQ multiplex PCR. Of about 110,000 clones in the sample, more than 70% were seen once. This CDR3 contains 14 residues. Trimming stripped 4 bases from V and 1 base from J, with 10 bases between. CDR1 is MNHEY, CDR2 SVGEGT, per germline. V gene TRBV6-2 or TRBV6-3 combines with J gene TRBJ1-1; D is undetermined. This clonotype originated in an adult who received the AZD1222 COVID-19 vaccine. This specimen consisted of peripheral blood, obtained 28 days after the second AZD1222 dose. CDR3 protein: CASSFDRPNTEAFF. The DNA for the CDR3 is TGTGCCAGCAGTTTTGACCGACCGAACACTGAAGCTTTCTTT.